This record looks at one TCR beta chain sequence and its context. Its target is not known. Some clones are missing from TCRdb's copy, which holds only in-frame ones; the method was immunoSEQ multiplex PCR. The profile shows around 60,000 clones, 55% to 85% of them singletons. The sample belongs to a study of vaccination effects on CD4 cells after COVID-19. Deletions cut 3 bases from V and 7 bases from J, with 12 bases between. CDR3 length equals 13 residues. Germline values: CDR1 MGHDK, CDR2 SYGVNS. Pools of viral peptides were used by the ViraFEST assay to expand antigen-specific CD4+ T cells ahead of sequencing. Investigators separated out CD4+ T cells once approximately 9 days of culture had passed. Participants were vaccinated with two doses of either the BNT162b2 or mRNA-1273 vaccine. Every well got around 1.9 million PBMC, which were grown with about 10 IU/ml IL-2 and roughly 9.3 ug/ml peptides.

This material consisted of CD4+ T cells from PBMCs cultured with HCoV-229E spike peptides, taken after COVID-19 vaccination. The chain combines TRBV25-1 with TRBJ1-2; no clear D. The sequence derives from a human donor who received a COVID-19 vaccine. The chain's CDR3 is CASSDGPFRGYTF. Written as DNA, the CDR3 is TGTGCCAGCAGTGACGGACCTTTTCGTGGCTACACCTTC.